The 22 T cell receptor beta chains presented below share a single source sample, sequenced in a study of T cells after yellow fever vaccination. MiXCR, applied by TCRdb to the 5' RACE reads, yields one record per CDR3 protein. The data show 60,000 to 85,000 distinct CDR3 sequences, with more than 5.5% seen just once and roughly 35% held by the top ten. Here the sequenced sample was CD8+ T cells sorted from PBMCs, taken about 5 days after the first yellow fever vaccination. The receptors here all came from a man younger than 30 who received the YFV17D yellow fever vaccine.

V usage is TRBV4-1 and J usage is TRBJ2-3; D is tentatively TRBD1 or TRBD2 (6 bases each). The ends were cut back, 0 bases at V and 0 bases at J, with 19 bases in the middle. Germline-derived CDR1 and CDR2 are MGHRA and YSYEKL. The CDR3 spans 19 residues. Written as DNA, the CDR3 is TGCGCCAGCAGCCAAGATAGATCTGGAGGGGGGACAAGCACAGATACGCAGTATTTT. This codes for CASSQDRSGGGTSTDTQYF.

Many counts were recorded for this clonotype. The chain links TRBV4-2 to TRBJ2-7; TRBD2 agrees at 7 bases. The CDR3 runs to 13 residues. Trimming cost V 1 base and J 5 bases; bases outside gene matches: 2. Germline V gene data show CDR1 as LGHNA and CDR2 as YNFKEQ. In nucleotides, the CDR3 is TGTGCCAGCAGCCAAGGAAGCGGGGACGAGCAGTACTTC. It specifies CASSQGSGDEQYF.

The sample holds a few counts of this clonotype. This sequence joins TRBV27 and TRBJ2-7, with TRBD1 as a possible D gene (6 bases). Trimming pared 1 base from V and 3 bases from J, leaving 10 bases between. CDR1 and CDR2 (germline): MNHEY, SMNVEV (reference sequence). CDR3 length: 14 amino acids. The DNA for the CDR3 is TGTGCCAGCAGTTTATTCCAGGGGAACTACGAGCAGTACTTC. Amino acid sequence: CASSLFQGNYEQYF.

The chain links TRBV12-3 or TRBV12-4 to TRBJ2-5; the D gene is possibly TRBD1 (7 bases). The CDR3 contains 14 residues. V was trimmed by 6 bases and J by 5 bases, leaving 16 bases between them. The CDR3 DNA reads as TGTGCCAGCAGATGGAGGGGGCTAGGGGAGACCCAGTACTTC. Translating gives CASRWRGLGETQYF.

This clonotype was picked up many times. The rearrangement links TRBV12-5 to TRBJ1-1; D is undetermined. Trimming stripped 1 base from V and 3 bases from J, with 6 bases between. The CDR3 loop spans 13 amino acids. Germline loops: CDR1 LGHNT, CDR2 FRNRAP. CDR3 in DNA: TGTGCTAGTGGTTTGGAGGCTTACACTGAAGCTTTCTTT. Translating it yields CASGLEAYTEAFF.

The sample holds many counts of this clonotype. The chain joins TRBV6-2 or TRBV6-3 to TRBJ2-4, with D unresolved. The ends were cut back, 6 bases at V and 0 bases at J, with 12 bases in the middle. In germline, CDR1 is MNHEY, CDR2 SVGEGT. CDR3 length: 15 residues. Here the CDR3 DNA reads TGTGCCAGCAGCCTTCGAGAAGTAGCCAAAAACATTCAGTACTTC. It translates to CASSLREVAKNIQYF.

The V gene is TRBV6-5, the J gene TRBJ2-1, with TRBD1 as a possible D gene (6 bases). CDR1 is MNHEY and CDR2 is SVGAGI in the germline V gene. This CDR3 region has 15 residues. V was shortened by 0 bases and J by 9 bases, with 15 bases between the two germline ends. The CDR3 DNA reads TGTGCCAGCAGTTACTCGCCAGGGGCTCTGGGTGAGCAGTTCTTC. This sequence encodes CASSYSPGALGEQFF.

In this sample, this clonotype turned up a few times. This sequence joins TRBV12-3 or TRBV12-4 and TRBJ2-5; 9 bases fit TRBD2. The CDR3 runs 15 residues. Trimming took 10 bases from V and 0 from J; bases not matched to a gene: 9. The CDR3 DNA reads TGTGCCACCCGGCAGACTAGCGGAAACCAAGAGACCCAGTACTTC. Translating it yields CATRQTSGNQETQYF.

A few counts support this clonotype. The chain is built from TRBV27 and TRBJ2-1, with TRBD2 matching over 10 bases. With V trimmed by 5 bases and J by 4 bases, 5 bases remained unmatched. The CDR3 loop spans 15 amino acids. Germline CDR1 and CDR2: MNHEY and SMNVEV (reference sequence). The CDR3 DNA is TGTGCCAGCAGTCCTGAGCGGGGGGGTTACAATGAGCAGTTCTTC. Its translation: CASSPERGGYNEQFF.

On this clonotype itself: This may be a read error: a much more frequent sequence differs by one nucleotide. This sequence joins TRBV2 and TRBJ2-3; D is ambiguous. Germline V CDR1 and CDR2: SNHLY, FYNNEI. The germline V and J ends were trimmed by 1 base and 4 bases, with 18 bases remaining between them. The CDR3 consists of 17 residues. The CDR3 sequence: CASSEEAELPIPDTQYF. DNA for the CDR3: TGTGCCAGCAGTGAAGAAGCCGAGCTGCCAATCCCAGATACGCAGTATTTT.

This rearrangement joins TRBV7-9 to TRBJ2-4; the D is unclear. Trimming took 5 bases from V and 3 from J, leaving 11 bases between them. This CDR3 comprises 14 residues. Germline V gene data show CDR1 as SEHNR and CDR2 as FQNEAQ (reference sequence). In nucleotides, the CDR3 is TGTGCCAGCAGCGGCGGTGAAAGCAAAAACATTCAGTACTTC. Encoded protein: CASSGGESKNIQYF.

In this sample, this clonotype turned up a few times. This CDR3 is CASSQGPEAFF. The CDR3 DNA follows: TGTGCCAGCAGCCAGGGCCCTGAAGCTTTCTTT. The chain carries TRBV6-5 and TRBJ1-1; the D gene is possibly TRBD1 (5 bases). The CDR3 contains 11 residues. The germline V gene encodes CDR1 MNHEY and CDR2 SVGAGI. Trimming took 6 bases from V and 6 from J, leaving 8 bases between them.

A remark on this clonotype: A read error may be the cause here, since a much bigger clone is one base away. The chain uses TRBV2 and TRBJ1-6; weak D call: TRBD1 (6 bases). CDR3 length equals 13 residues. In germline, CDR1 is SNHLY, CDR2 FYNNEI. V lost 8 bases and J lost 18, with 23 bases in between. CDR3 DNA sequence: TGTGCCAGCCTTGGACAGTCTCTCGACCTGCACCACTTT. It yields the protein CASLGQSLDLHHF.

Ten or more counts support this clonotype. The junction departs from the called germline gene at one end, perhaps through a read error. Here the CDR3 reads CASSSLGDTIYF. The CDR3 DNA reads TGTGCCAGCAGTTCCCTTGGAGACACCATATATTTT. The chain is built from TRBV12-3 or TRBV12-4 and TRBJ1-3; D is undetermined. The CDR3 covers 12 residues.

The chain recombines TRBV27 with TRBJ2-2, with D unresolved. Germline loops: CDR1 MNHEY, CDR2 SMNVEV (reference sequence). There are 15 residues in the CDR3. The V end lost 3 bases, the J end lost 7 bases, and 15 bases lay between the germline ends. CDR3 region: CASSLGPTAVGELFF. CDR3 nucleotide sequence: TGTGCCAGCAGTTTGGGCCCCACTGCGGTCGGGGAGCTGTTTTTT.

This clonotype was seen more than once but under ten times. The chain employs TRBV19 and TRBJ2-7; D call uncertain. Trimming took 9 bases from V and 3 from J, leaving 15 bases between them. The CDR3 extends over 13 amino acids. Germline-derived CDR1 and CDR2 are LNHDA and SQIVND (reference sequence). CDR3 in DNA: TGTGCCAGCTCACGCAGGTTTCTCTACGAGCAGTACTTC. Its translation is CASSRRFLYEQYF.

This clonotype was recorded a few times. This sequence joins TRBV6-1 and TRBJ1-1; tentative D call: TRBD1 (5 bases). The CDR3 is made up of 13 amino acids. V was shortened by 5 bases and J by 5 bases, with 12 bases between the two germline ends. From germline, CDR1 is MNHNS and CDR2 SASEGT. CDR3: CASSPYGGTEAFF. The DNA for the CDR3 is TGTGCCAGCAGTCCATACGGGGGGACTGAAGCTTTCTTT.

This clonotype showed up many times. The rearrangement links TRBV19 to TRBJ2-3; no firm D call. Germline lookup yields CDR1 LNHDA and CDR2 SQIVND (reference sequence). This CDR3 comprises 11 residues. The V end was cut by 9 bases, the J end by 0 bases, with 4 bases between. CDR3 DNA: TGTGCCAGGACTAGCACAGATACGCAGTATTTT. It yields the protein CARTSTDTQYF.

This clonotype was recorded once. A much larger clone differs from this one at a single base, so this may be a read error. The V gene is TRBV6-5, the J gene TRBJ1-4, with a possible D match to TRBD1 (5 bases). V shed 4 bases and J shed 4 bases, with 16 bases lying between them. Germline V lookup: CDR1 MNHEY, CDR2 SVGAGI. This CDR3 has 16 amino acids. This CDR3 reads CASSSYPGTLNEKLFF. The DNA for the CDR3 is TGTGCCAGCAGTTCATACCCCGGGACCCTTAATGAAAAACTGTTTTTT.

In its sample, this clonotype was seen a few times. The genes are TRBV5-1 and TRBJ2-2, with 10 positions matching TRBD1. This CDR3 has 17 amino acids. With V trimmed by 3 bases and J by 4 bases, 9 bases remained unmatched. CDR1 and CDR2 (germline): SGHRS, YFSETQ. In DNA form, the CDR3 reads TGCGCCAGCAGCTCGGCAGACAGGGGGCGCGTCACCGGGGAGCTGTTTTTT. As protein: CASSSADRGRVTGELFF.

Ten or more counts support this clonotype. The V and J genes are TRBV7-2 and TRBJ2-7, with 13 nucleotides matching TRBD2. Germline assignment: CDR1 SGHTA and CDR2 FQGNSA. V shed 5 bases and J 2 bases; nucleotides not matched to a gene: 3. This CDR3 contains 15 residues. CDR3 loop: CASSLLAGGTYEQYV. For the CDR3, the DNA is TGTGCCAGCAGCCTACTAGCGGGGGGGACCTACGAGCAGTACGTC.

Of note for this clonotype: Since a much larger clone is just one base distant, this may be a read error. V usage is TRBV4-1 and J usage is TRBJ2-5; D is unclear. The V end lost 4 bases, the J end lost 0 bases, and 12 bases lay between the germline ends. Germline CDR1 and CDR2: MGHRA and YSYEKL. The CDR3 sequence is 15 residues long. This chain's CDR3 is CASSREFYYQETQYF. The CDR3 region has the DNA TGCGCCAGCAGCCGAGAGTTCTATTACCAAGAGACCCAGTACTTC.